The following is a T cell receptor beta chain sequence with its context. The data were obtained in a study of blood T cell repertoires in COVID-19. Study context: Samples representing acute and convalescent COVID-19 were sourced from the United States, Italy and Spain. Sources were T cells, B-cell-depleted T cells, or PBMCs; the material itself was cDNA or gDNA.

Per the germline V gene, CDR1 is KGHSH and CDR2 is LQKENI. This CDR3 has 16 residues. Unmatched junction bases numbered 4, after V lost 3 bases and J lost 4 bases. In the study's own analysis: Quantification of nucleated cells was approximated via reference gene primer amplification. The data were produced by immunoSEQ multiplex PCR, yet TCRdb's version contains in-frame clones alone and is incomplete. From that table come the V and J calls and clone size; the DNA was used to work out D and trimming. The data show around 170,000 clones, with about 86% seen just once and under 15% held by the top ten.

The sequence was obtained from a man aged 30 to 45 with active or convalescent COVID-19. V is TRBV18 and J is TRBJ2-1, with 12 bases aligning to TRBD2. Sequenced material: peripheral blood. CDR3 residues: CASSPTSGSGYNEQFF. In DNA form, the CDR3 reads TGTGCCAGCTCACCGACTAGCGGGAGTGGTTACAATGAGCAGTTCTTC. The whole variable domain, remainder taken from reference TRBV18 and TRBJ2-1, is NAGVMQNPRHLVRRRGQEARLRCSPMKGHSHVYWYRQLPEEGLKFMVYLQKENIIDESGMPKERFSAEFPKEGPSILRIQQVVRGDSAAYFCASSPTSGSGYNEQFFGPGTRLTVL.